The 16 T cell receptor beta chains below all came from one sample that was sequenced in a study of OX40 agonist ivuxolimab in advanced cancers. Some clones are missing from TCRdb's copy, which holds only in-frame ones; the method was immunoSEQ multiplex PCR. The sample has over 50,000 clones, around four fifths seen once; the top ten hold 3% to 4%. The sample was CD4+ or CD8+ T cells sorted from blood, taken in a trial of the OX40 agonist ivuxolimab. Receptors originate from an adult with an advanced solid tumor such as melanoma, head and neck, liver or kidney cancer.

CDR3 sequence (DNA): TGTGCCAGTAGGGCGGTCTCGACGGGAAACTATGGCTACACCTTC. Translating gives CASRAVSTGNYGYTF. The chain employs TRBV19 and TRBJ1-2; D is unresolved. The germline gives CDR1 LNHDA, CDR2 SQIVND (reference sequence). The germline V and J ends were trimmed by 6 bases and 2 bases, with 16 bases remaining between them. This CDR3 is 15 amino acids long.

The chain recombines TRBV4-2 with TRBJ2-7; D is perhaps TRBD1 or TRBD2 (5 bases each). V was shortened by 0 bases and J by 6 bases, with 15 bases between the two germline ends. The CDR3 is made up of 15 amino acids. Germline values: CDR1 LGHNA, CDR2 YNFKEQ. In DNA form, the CDR3 reads TGTGCCAGCAGCCAAGACGGGGCGTGGGGGTCCGAGCAGTACTTC. This encodes CASSQDGAWGSEQYF.

This clone showed up just a few times. The chain combines TRBV28 with TRBJ1-3; D unresolved. Germline loops: CDR1 MDHEN, CDR2 SYDVKM. Deletions cut 2 bases from V and 5 bases from J, with 4 bases between. The CDR3 is 12 amino acids. In DNA form, the CDR3 reads TGTGCCAGCAGTTTAGTGAGAAACACCATATATTTT. Protein product: CASSLVRNTIYF.

CDR3 coding DNA: TGTGCCAGCAGCGTAGGAGGTAGCGGGGGGGGTCTAGAGACCCAGTACTTC. It codes for CASSVGGSGGGLETQYF. The V and J genes are TRBV9 and TRBJ2-5; 11 positions agree with TRBD2. This CDR3 spans 17 amino acids. The germline CDR1 and CDR2 sequences are SGDLS and YYNGEE. V lost 0 bases, J lost 4 bases, and 8 bases stayed unmatched.

The rearrangement joins TRBV29-1 to TRBJ2-3; 8 bases line up with TRBD2. CDR3 length equals 13 residues. Germline V gene data show CDR1 as SQVTM and CDR2 as ANQGSEA. After removal of 7 bases from V and 0 bases from J, the junction contained 3 bases not matched to a gene. This CDR3 reads CSASSGSTDTQYF. CDR3 bases: TGCAGCGCCTCTAGCGGGAGCACAGATACGCAGTATTTT.

The chain carries TRBV9 and TRBJ2-5, with 7 bases lining up with TRBD1. CDR3 length: 13 residues. The germline V gene encodes CDR1 SGDLS and CDR2 YYNGEE. Unmatched junction bases numbered 4, after V lost 6 bases and J lost 2 bases. For the CDR3, the DNA is TGTGCCAGCACCCGGGACAGACAAGAGACCCAGTACTTC. It codes for CASTRDRQETQYF. Drawing the rest from reference TRBV9 and TRBJ2-5, the complete variable domain is DSGVTQTPKHLITATGQRVTLRCSPRSGDLSVYWYQQSLDQGLQFLIQYYNGEERAKGNILERFSAQQFPDLHSELNLSSLELGDSALYFCASTRDRQETQYFGPGTRLLVL.

V usage is TRBV6-6 and J usage is TRBJ1-1, with D perhaps TRBD1 (6 bases). V lost 7 bases and J 4 bases, leaving 13 bases between the germline ends. The germline V gene has CDR1 MNHNY and CDR2 SVGAGI (reference sequence). CDR3 length: 13 amino acids. For the CDR3, the DNA is TGTGCCAGCACTCAGGAAGGGGGCACTGAAGCTTTCTTT. It yields the protein CASTQEGGTEAFF.

The chain carries TRBV28 and TRBJ1-5, with 8 bases that match TRBD1. The germline V gene encodes CDR1 MDHEN and CDR2 SYDVKM. This CDR3 has 16 residues. V was pared by 7 bases and J by 4 bases, with 12 bases of the junction left unmatched. CDR3 residues: CASNTFGQGENQPQHF. The CDR3 nucleotides are TGTGCCAGCAATACCTTTGGACAGGGCGAAAATCAGCCCCAGCATTTT.

J is TRBJ2-5 and V is TRBV28, with 10 bases identical to TRBD2. CDR3 length: 17 amino acids. The junction had 10 bases not matched to a gene; V was cut back by 2 bases and J by 4 bases. Germline V gives CDR1 MDHEN, CDR2 SYDVKM. The CDR3 here is CASSLPSAGGRGETQYF. The CDR3 nucleotides are TGTGCCAGCAGTTTACCCTCAGCGGGGGGGAGGGGAGAGACCCAGTACTTC. Complete variable domain (other parts from reference TRBV28 and TRBJ2-5): DVKVTQSSRYLVKRTGEKVFLECVQDMDHENMFWYRQDPGLGLRLIYFSYDVKMKEKGDIPEGYSVSREKKERFSLILESASTNQTSMYLCASSLPSAGGRGETQYFGPGTRLLVL.

This chain links TRBV7-8 with TRBJ1-1; D ambiguous. Germline lookup yields CDR1 SGHVS and CDR2 FQNEAQ. Trimming stripped 2 bases from V and 0 bases from J, with 7 bases between. The CDR3 is 14 amino acids. CDR3 sequence reads: CASSLSGMNTEAFF. The CDR3 DNA reads as TGTGCCAGCAGCTTATCCGGTATGAACACTGAAGCTTTCTTT. The entire variable domain, with the rest obtained from reference TRBV7-8 and TRBJ1-1, is as follows: GAGVSQSPRYKVAKRGQDVALRCDPISGHVSLFWYQQALGQGPEFLTYFQNEAQLDKSGLPSDRFFAERPEGSVSTLKIQRTQQEDSAVYLCASSLSGMNTEAFFGQGTRLTVV.

This sequence joins TRBV2 and TRBJ1-1; a possible D gene is TRBD1 (6 bases). Germline CDR1 and CDR2: SNHLY and FYNNEI. Trimming took 6 bases from V and 4 from J, leaving 15 bases between them. The CDR3 covers 14 residues. CDR3 nucleotides: TGTGCCAGCAGGGGGCGGTTGGGGGCCACTGAAGCTTTCTTT. It yields the protein CASRGRLGATEAFF.

V is TRBV4-1 and J is TRBJ2-1, with D perhaps matching TRBD1 (5 bases). The CDR3 loop spans 17 amino acids. From germline, CDR1 is MGHRA and CDR2 YSYEKL. The V end was cut by 3 bases, the J end by 7 bases, with 22 bases between. The CDR3 is CASSHALGRAKSNEQFF. The DNA for the CDR3 is TGCGCCAGCAGCCACGCACTCGGCAGGGCCAAATCGAATGAGCAGTTCTTC.

The DNA of the CDR3 is TGTGCCAGCAGCGTAGGTACAGGGTTGGGAGAGACCCAGTACTTC. Translation: CASSVGTGLGETQYF. This rearrangement joins TRBV9 to TRBJ2-5; tentatively, D is TRBD1 (6 bases). CDR3 length: 15 amino acids. Germline CDR1 SGDLS, CDR2 YYNGEE. The germline V and J ends were trimmed by 0 bases and 4 bases, with 13 bases remaining between them. Complete variable domain (other parts from reference TRBV9 and TRBJ2-5): DSGVTQTPKHLITATGQRVTLRCSPRSGDLSVYWYQQSLDQGLQFLIQYYNGEERAKGNILERFSAQQFPDLHSELNLSSLELGDSALYFCASSVGTGLGETQYFGPGTRLLVL.

In its sample, this clone was seen a few times. The chain uses TRBV30 and TRBJ2-7, with TRBD1 matching over 7 bases. J was trimmed by 6 bases and V by 2 bases; bases with no gene match: 4. Germline CDR1 reads GTSNPN; CDR2 reads SVGIG (reference sequence). This CDR3 region has 12 residues. The CDR3 sequence is CAWSPTGREQYF. DNA for the CDR3: TGTGCCTGGAGTCCGACAGGGCGCGAGCAGTACTTC.

The chain employs TRBV6-5 and TRBJ1-5; D unresolved. The CDR3 consists of 15 residues. Germline V gene sequence: CDR1 MNHEY, CDR2 SVGAGI. Trimming left V 0 bases short and J 0 bases short, with 6 bases between. The CDR3 DNA is TGTGCCAGCAGTTACTCGAAAGGTAGCAATCAGCCCCAGCATTTT. As protein: CASSYSKGSNQPQHF.

This clone has just a few counts. The chain carries TRBV19 and TRBJ2-7; D is possibly TRBD1 or TRBD2 (5 bases each). CDR3 length: 16 amino acids. CDR1 is LNHDA, CDR2 SQIVND, per germline (reference sequence). V was cut by 6 bases and J by 6 bases, with 24 bases left in between. This CDR3 is CASSRNPQGLRGEQYF. The CDR3 DNA follows: TGTGCCAGTAGCCGCAACCCGCAGGGATTGAGGGGCGAGCAGTACTTC.